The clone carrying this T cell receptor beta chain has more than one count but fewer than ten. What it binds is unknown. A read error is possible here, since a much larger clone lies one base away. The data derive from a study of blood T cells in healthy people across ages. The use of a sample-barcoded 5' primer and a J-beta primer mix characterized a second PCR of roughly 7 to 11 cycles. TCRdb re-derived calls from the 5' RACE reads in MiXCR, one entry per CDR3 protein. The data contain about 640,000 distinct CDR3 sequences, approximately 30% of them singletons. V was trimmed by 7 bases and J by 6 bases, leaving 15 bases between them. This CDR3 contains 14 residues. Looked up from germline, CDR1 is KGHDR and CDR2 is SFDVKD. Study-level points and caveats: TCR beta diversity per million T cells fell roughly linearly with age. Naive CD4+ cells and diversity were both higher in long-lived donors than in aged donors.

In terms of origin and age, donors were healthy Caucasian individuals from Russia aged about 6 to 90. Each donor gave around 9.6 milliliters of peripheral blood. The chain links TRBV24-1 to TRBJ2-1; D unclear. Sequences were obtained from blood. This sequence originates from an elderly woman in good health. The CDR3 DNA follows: TGTGCCACCAGGGGATCAGGTTCAGGCAATGAGCAGTTCTTC. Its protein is CATRGSGSGNEQFF.